The rows below give T cell receptor beta chains drawn from one sample of a study of graft-versus-host responses after intestinal transplantation. No antigen has been assigned to these receptors. Sequencing used immunoSEQ multiplex PCR; TCRdb keeps in-frame clones, though not all of them. The sample lists about 100,000 clones, about 90% occurring once. Here the sequenced sample was unstimulated CD4+ T cells sorted from spleen or lymph node cells, taken before transplant. These receptors originate from a human donor who was the organ donor for an intestinal transplant. Each CDR3 is given with its conserved first and last residue. A D gene is named only where the DNA matches it firmly. Rows give clone size only sometimes, using once, few, many, or a class for an expanded clone.

.	TRBV6-1	TRBJ2-7	TRBD2	CASSLAGGGSYEQYF	TGTGCCAGCAGCTTAGCGGGGGGCGGGTCCTACGAGCAGTACTTC
.	TRBV30	TRBJ2-2	.	CAWSVLPEDSHGELFF	TGTGCCTGGAGTGTACTACCCGAAGACAGTCACGGGGAGCTGTTTTTT
.	TRBV9	TRBJ2-1	TRBD2	CASSLRLGSSGGGRLDEQFF	TGTGCCAGCAGCCTCCGTTTGGGATCAAGCGGGGGGGGCCGGTTGGATGAGCAGTTCTTC
.	TRBV11-2	TRBJ1-6	TRBD1	CASSLAGTANSPLHF	TGTGCCAGCAGCTTAGCTGGGACAGCGAATTCACCCCTCCACTTT
.	TRBV6-1	TRBJ1-5	.	CASSEGTALNQPQHF	TGTGCCAGCAGTGAAGGGACAGCCCTCAATCAGCCCCAGCATTTT
once	TRBV2	TRBJ2-6	TRBD1	CAPGQGSSGANVLTF	TGTGCCCCCGGACAGGGGTCCTCTGGGGCCAACGTCCTGACTTTC
.	TRBV7-2	TRBJ1-6	.	CASSREQIHSYNSPLHF	TGTGCCAGCAGCCGAGAGCAGATCCACTCCTATAATTCACCCCTCCACTTT
.	TRBV9	TRBJ2-1	TRBD2	CASSYGVAGSNEQFF	TGTGCCAGCAGCTACGGGGTAGCGGGCAGCAATGAGCAGTTCTTC
.	TRBV30	TRBJ1-5	.	CAWSLPGPRNQPQHF	TGTGCCTGGAGTTTACCGGGACCGCGCAATCAGCCCCAGCATTTT
few	TRBV11-2	TRBJ2-3	.	CASSFGTDTQYF	TGTGCCAGCAGCTTTGGCACAGATACGCAGTATTTT
.	TRBV10-1	TRBJ2-3	TRBD2	CASSESMAGGPTDTQYF	TGCGCCAGCAGTGAGTCGATGGCGGGGGGGCCAACAGATACGCAGTATTTT
.	TRBV18	TRBJ2-1	.	CASSPPSARGESEQFF	TGTGCCAGCTCACCACCGTCCGCTCGGGGCGAGAGTGAGCAGTTCTTC
.	TRBV18	TRBJ2-1	TRBD1	CASSPYTGDNEQFF	TGTGCCAGCTCACCGTATACAGGGGACAATGAGCAGTTCTTC
.	TRBV18	TRBJ1-5	.	CASSPVIQGETPQHF	TGTGCCAGCTCACCAGTTATACAGGGCGAAACGCCCCAGCATTTT
.	TRBV7-3	TRBJ2-7	.	CASSLRGGQQYF	TGTGCCAGCAGCTTAAGAGGGGGACAGCAGTACTTC
.	TRBV11-2	TRBJ1-1	.	CASGVGRTEAFF	TGTGCCAGCGGGGTGGGGCGGACTGAAGCTTTCTTT
.	TRBV6-7	TRBJ2-6	.	CASSTSRRLQSRANILTF	TGTGCCAGCAGTACATCGAGGCGTTTACAAAGTCGGGCCAACATCCTGACTTTC
.	TRBV30	TRBJ1-4	TRBD1	CAWSGWGQGDEKLFF	TGTGCCTGGAGTGGATGGGGACAGGGGGATGAAAAACTGTTTTTT
few	TRBV7-8	TRBJ2-1	.	CASSLASSSYNEQFF	TGTGCCAGCAGCTTAGCGTCAAGCTCCTACAATGAGCAGTTCTTC
.	TRBV2	TRBJ2-1	TRBD2	CASSGTSFLNEQFF	TGTGCCAGCAGTGGGACTAGCTTCCTGAATGAGCAGTTCTTC
.	TRBV7-2	TRBJ2-2	TRBD2	CASSFAGGTGELFF	TGTGCCAGCAGCTTTGCGGGGGGCACCGGGGAGCTGTTTTTT
few	TRBV19	TRBJ2-3	.	CASSIGGKQYF	TGTGCCAGTAGTATAGGTGGGAAGCAGTATTTT
.	TRBV6-4	TRBJ1-2	TRBD1	CAGSETGLYGYTF	TGTGCCGGCAGTGAGACAGGGTTATATGGCTACACCTTC
.	TRBV6-1	TRBJ1-2	.	CASSHQGVNYGYTF	TGTGCCAGCAGCCATCAGGGAGTTAACTATGGCTACACCTTC
.	TRBV5-5	TRBJ1-1	TRBD1	CASSLGQGALISRAFF	TGTGCCAGCAGCCTTGGACAGGGGGCGTTAATCTCGAGGGCTTTCTTT
.	TRBV5-1	TRBJ1-1	.	CASRTDTNTEAFF	TGCGCCAGCAGGACGGACACGAACACTGAAGCTTTCTTT
.	TRBV5-1	TRBJ1-1	TRBD1	CASSLLQGATEAFF	TGCGCCAGCAGCTTGTTGCAGGGGGCCACTGAAGCTTTCTTT
.	TRBV2	TRBJ2-6	.	CASSGIKSGANVLTF	TGTGCCAGCAGCGGTATAAAATCTGGGGCCAACGTCCTGACTTTC
.	TRBV10-3	TRBJ2-5	.	CAISESRVIGETQYF	TGTGCCATCAGTGAGTCAAGGGTAATAGGAGAGACCCAGTACTTC